The rows below give T cell receptor beta chains drawn from one sample of a study of OX40 agonist ivuxolimab in advanced cancers. Libraries were prepared by immunoSEQ multiplex PCR; TCRdb keeps only in-frame clonotypes and omits some of them. The profile shows about 60,000 clones, approximately 80% of them singletons. The sequencing used CD4+ or CD8+ T cells sorted from blood, collected in a trial of the OX40 agonist ivuxolimab. The receptors derive from an adult with an advanced solid tumor such as melanoma, head and neck, liver or kidney cancer. CDR3s include the opening cysteine and the closing phenylalanine or tryptophan. The order of the fields is CDR3 DNA, CDR3 protein, J gene, clone size, V gene, D gene. D genes are given only for firm matches. For some rows the clone size is stated as once, few or many, or as a class when expanded; others skip it.

DNA: TGTGCCAGCAGCCGGACTAGCTACGAGCAGTACTTC; CDR3: CASSRTSYEQYF; J: TRBJ2-7; size: few; V: TRBV2; D: TRBD2
DNA: TGTGCCAGCAGCCCCCCCGGGATGCTCTCCTATGAAAAACTGTTTTTT; CDR3: CASSPPGMLSYEKLFF; J: TRBJ1-4; size: -; V: TRBV7-9; D: -
DNA: TGCGCCAGCAGCTTGGGGTTGTTGGAGACCCAGTACTTC; CDR3: CASSLGLLETQYF; J: TRBJ2-5; size: -; V: TRBV5-1; D: -
DNA: TGCAGCGTTGAAATACTAACCAGCTCCTACAATGAGCAGTTCTTC; CDR3: CSVEILTSSYNEQFF; J: TRBJ2-1; size: -; V: TRBV29-1; D: -
DNA: TGTGCCTGGAGTGTGAGAGGGGGCGGCTCCTACGAGCAGTACTTC; CDR3: CAWSVRGGGSYEQYF; J: TRBJ2-7; size: -; V: TRBV30; D: TRBD1
DNA: TGTGCCAGCAGCAAAGGGGTGAACACTGAAGCTTTCTTT; CDR3: CASSKGVNTEAFF; J: TRBJ1-1; size: medium-sized; V: TRBV2; D: -
DNA: TGTGCCAGCAGTACCACAGGGGGGGCTGAAGCTTTCTTT; CDR3: CASSTTGGAEAFF; J: TRBJ1-1; size: -; V: TRBV6-1; D: TRBD1
DNA: TGCAGCGTCGCTAGCTTAGGCCAAGAGACCCAGTACTTC; CDR3: CSVASLGQETQYF; J: TRBJ2-5; size: -; V: TRBV29-1; D: -
DNA: TGCGCCAGCAGCTACACAGGGGCGGCGAACTCTGGAAACACCATATATTTT; CDR3: CASSYTGAANSGNTIYF; J: TRBJ1-3; size: -; V: TRBV5-1; D: TRBD1
DNA: TGTGCCAGCAGCTTGAACTGGAACACAGATACGCAGTATTTT; CDR3: CASSLNWNTDTQYF; J: TRBJ2-3; size: -; V: TRBV5-4; D: -